The rows below give T cell receptor beta chains drawn from one sample of a study of T cells in tuberculosis. Sequencing was performed with immunoSEQ multiplex PCR; in TCRdb, only in-frame clones are kept and a portion is missing. The sample consists of about 53,000 clones, more than 90% of them appearing once. The sequences come from PBMCs, collected at tuberculosis diagnosis. These receptors originate from an adult with tuberculosis. Both conserved end residues are part of each CDR3. A D gene is named only where the DNA matches it firmly. Some rows have no size entry. The others give once, few or many, or a class for an expanded clone.

few . TRBJ2-7 TRBV9 CASSVGGGARGEQYF TGTGCCAGCAGCGTAGGAGGGGGGGCGCGAGGTGAGCAGTACTTC
. . TRBJ2-7 TRBV15 CATSVDRTSYEQYF TGTGCCACCAGCGTTGACAGGACCTCCTACGAGCAGTACTTC
. . TRBJ1-6 TRBV30 CAWTGAYNSPLHF TGTGCCTGGACAGGGGCCTATAATTCACCCCTCCACTTT
. . TRBJ2-2 TRBV9 CASSVELGGAPGTGELFF TGTGCCAGCAGCGTAGAATTAGGAGGGGCCCCGGGCACCGGGGAGCTGTTTTTT
. . TRBJ2-7 TRBV6-6 CASRRLQGTQYEQYF TGTGCCAGCAGACGCCTACAGGGAACACAGTACGAGCAGTACTTC
. . TRBJ1-2 TRBV7-2 CASSYTGSHSYGYTF TGTGCCAGCAGTTATACCGGGTCTCACTCTTATGGCTACACCTTC
. . TRBJ1-1 TRBV5-1 CASSLLGGQTPTIEAFF TGCGCCAGCAGCTTGTTAGGGGGACAAACCCCAACGATTGAAGCTTTCTTT
. . TRBJ1-3 TRBV2 CASSGAQGSGNTIYF TGTGCCAGCAGTGGGGCACAGGGCTCTGGAAACACCATATATTTT
. . TRBJ2-1 TRBV9 CASSVYREGGEQFF TGTGCCAGCAGCGTCTACAGGGAGGGGGGTGAGCAGTTCTTC
. TRBD2 TRBJ2-3 TRBV5-1 CASSLESSGSLDTQYF TGCGCCAGCAGCTTGGAGTCTAGCGGGAGCCTTGATACGCAGTATTTT
. . TRBJ2-3 TRBV28 CASSFPQGGKTISTDTQYF TGTGCCAGCAGTTTTCCGCAGGGGGGCAAGACCATAAGCACAGATACGCAGTATTTT
once . TRBJ1-1 TRBV11-2 CASSLVEPEAFF TGTGCCAGCAGCTTAGTAGAACCTGAAGCTTTCTTT
. . TRBJ2-7 TRBV4-3 CASSQDWVQGDEQYF TGCGCCAGCAGCCAAGATTGGGTACAGGGAGACGAGCAGTACTTC
. TRBD2 TRBJ2-1 TRBV7-9 CASSSTLAGASYNEQFF TGTGCCAGCAGCTCTACCTTAGCGGGAGCGTCCTACAATGAGCAGTTCTTC
. . TRBJ1-5 TRBV7-2 CASSLAGTPSNQPQHF TGTGCCAGCAGCTTAGCCGGGACTCCTAGCAATCAGCCCCAGCATTTT
. . TRBJ2-2 TRBV6-1 CASSEAPGGTGELFF TGTGCCAGCAGTGAAGCGCCCGGCGGGACCGGGGAGCTGTTTTTT
few TRBD2 TRBJ2-1 TRBV11-2 CASSLGLAGAYYGDNEQFF TGTGCCAGCAGCTTAGGACTAGCGGGAGCTTACTACGGGGACAATGAGCAGTTCTTC
. TRBD1 TRBJ2-2 TRBV7-2 CASSRDRVDTGELFF TGTGCCAGCAGCCGGGACAGGGTGGACACCGGGGAGCTGTTTTTT
. TRBD1 TRBJ1-4 TRBV28 CASSGLGQGETNEKLFF TGTGCCAGCAGTGGACTAGGACAGGGGGAAACTAATGAAAAACTGTTTTTT
. . TRBJ2-7 TRBV27 CASSLIQGHEQYF TGTGCCAGCAGTTTGATCCAGGGCCACGAGCAGTACTTC
. TRBD1 TRBJ2-3 TRBV7-2 CASSPGQGAGDTQYF TGTGCCAGCAGCCCTGGACAGGGGGCAGGGGATACGCAGTATTTT
once . TRBJ2-6 TRBV6-1 CASLRSSGANVLTF TGTGCCAGCCTAAGGAGCTCTGGGGCCAACGTCCTGACTTTC
. TRBD1 TRBJ1-2 TRBV12-5 CASGPSTGDNNYGYTF TGTGCTAGTGGTCCGTCGACAGGGGACAATAACTATGGCTACACCTTC
. TRBD2 TRBJ2-3 TRBV5-4 CASSKREGQTDTQYF TGTGCCAGCAGCAAGCGGGAGGGCCAAACAGATACGCAGTATTTT
. . TRBJ1-5 TRBV15 CATSRGAANRPQHF TGTGCCACCAGCAGAGGCGCGGCGAACCGGCCCCAGCATTTT
. TRBD1 TRBJ1-1 TRBV29-1 CSVTRGQLNTEAFF TGCAGCGTTACGAGGGGACAGCTAAACACTGAAGCTTTCTTT
. . TRBJ2-3 TRBV5-4 CASSYASDTQYF TGTGCCAGCAGCTATGCGTCAGATACGCAGTATTTT
once TRBD2 TRBJ2-3 TRBV9 CASSVSKVRGSTDTQYF TGTGCCAGCAGCGTCTCCAAAGTGCGGGGGAGCACAGATACGCAGTATTTT
. TRBD2 TRBJ2-7 TRBV11-2 CASSPLAGRYEQYF TGTGCCAGCAGCCCCTTAGCGGGAAGGTACGAGCAGTACTTC
. . TRBJ1-5 TRBV15 CATSRDLGTQNQPQHF TGTGCCACCAGCAGAGATCTGGGGACACAGAATCAGCCCCAGCATTTT
. . TRBJ1-5 TRBV7-9 CASSLGQADHQPQHF TGTGCCAGCAGCTTAGGCCAGGCAGACCATCAGCCCCAGCATTTT
. TRBD1 TRBJ1-1 TRBV19 CASSTGVGSFF TGTGCCAGTAGCACAGGGGTGGGTTCTTTCTTT
. TRBD2 TRBJ2-3 TRBV7-6 CASSLGTRADTQYF TGTGCCAGCAGCTTGGGGACTAGAGCAGATACGCAGTATTTT
. . TRBJ2-7 TRBV15 CATSRGIQYEQYF TGTGCCACCAGCAGAGGAATTCAGTACGAGCAGTACTTC
. TRBD1 TRBJ1-3 TRBV7-2 CASSVQGAASRNTIYF TGTGCCAGCAGCGTCCAGGGGGCCGCAAGTAGAAACACCATATATTTT
. . TRBJ2-7 TRBV9 CASSATAFPYEQYF TGTGCCAGCAGTGCGACAGCTTTCCCCTACGAGCAGTACTTC
. TRBD1 TRBJ1-3 TRBV7-9 CASSYVQGAPGNTIYF TGTGCCAGCAGCTACGTACAGGGGGCGCCGGGAAACACCATATATTTT
. . TRBJ2-7 TRBV29-1 CSVRGGGSYEQYF TGCAGCGTCCGGGGAGGGGGCTCCTACGAGCAGTACTTC
once TRBD2 TRBJ2-2 TRBV5-1 CASSPTSGGTGELFF TGCGCCAGCAGCCCTACTAGCGGAGGCACCGGGGAGCTGTTTTTT
. TRBD2 TRBJ2-2 TRBV30 CACPPAGGNTGELFF TGTGCCTGCCCCCCAGCGGGAGGGAACACCGGGGAGCTGTTTTTT
. TRBD1 TRBJ2-5 TRBV9 CASSTGQAQETQYF TGTGCCAGCAGCACGGGACAGGCCCAAGAGACCCAGTACTTC
. TRBD1 TRBJ2-5 TRBV7-6 CASSPRTGSQETQYF TGTGCCAGCAGCCCGCGGACAGGGTCACAAGAGACCCAGTACTTC
. . TRBJ2-7 TRBV6-1 CASSVVRADEQYF TGTGCCAGCAGTGTGGTCAGGGCTGACGAGCAGTACTTC
. . TRBJ1-2 TRBV2 CAIRGGGLRNYGYTF TGTGCCATCCGGGGTGGGGGCCTGCGTAACTATGGCTACACCTTC
. TRBD2 TRBJ2-7 TRBV2 CASSESRLAETYEQYF TGTGCCAGCAGTGAATCTCGGCTAGCGGAGACCTACGAGCAGTACTTC
. TRBD2 TRBJ2-7 TRBV7-6 CATSREGSYEQYF TGTGCCACCTCAAGGGAGGGGTCCTACGAGCAGTACTTC
. TRBD1 TRBJ1-4 TRBV30 CACEPTGNFGKLFF TGTGCCTGCGAACCGACAGGGAATTTTGGAAAACTGTTTTTT
. TRBD1 TRBJ2-7 TRBV5-4 CASSSTGAYEQYF TGTGCCAGCAGTTCCACAGGGGCTTACGAGCAGTACTTC
. TRBD1 TRBJ1-1 TRBV7-9 CASSSVPGTVNTEAFF TGTGCCAGCAGCTCCGTACCCGGGACAGTGAACACTGAAGCTTTCTTT
. TRBD1 TRBJ2-6 TRBV19 CASSIRTGLGSSGANVLTF TGTGCCAGTAGTATCCGGACAGGTCTAGGGAGCTCTGGGGCCAACGTCCTGACTTTC
. . TRBJ1-1 TRBV7-2 CASSFLRGGTEAFF TGTGCCAGCAGCTTTCTCCGAGGGGGCACTGAAGCTTTCTTT
. TRBD2 TRBJ2-1 TRBV7-9 CASSSQTEREGYNEQFF TGTGCCAGCAGCTCCCAAACGGAGCGGGAGGGGTACAATGAGCAGTTCTTC
. . TRBJ1-1 TRBV7-2 CASSSLSGSTEAFF TGTGCCAGCAGTTCTCTTTCGGGAAGCACTGAAGCTTTCTTT
once TRBD1 TRBJ2-7 TRBV18 CASSRQGAGIYEQYF TGTGCCAGCTCACGACAGGGGGCGGGCATCTACGAGCAGTACTTC
. . TRBJ2-1 TRBV6-1 CASSGSSGSYNEQFF TGTGCCAGCAGTGGTTCCAGCGGCTCCTACAATGAGCAGTTCTTC
. TRBD2 TRBJ2-1 TRBV11-2 CASSLITGTSGRMGQFF TGTGCCAGCAGCTTAATTACCGGGACTAGCGGGAGAATGGGGCAGTTCTTC